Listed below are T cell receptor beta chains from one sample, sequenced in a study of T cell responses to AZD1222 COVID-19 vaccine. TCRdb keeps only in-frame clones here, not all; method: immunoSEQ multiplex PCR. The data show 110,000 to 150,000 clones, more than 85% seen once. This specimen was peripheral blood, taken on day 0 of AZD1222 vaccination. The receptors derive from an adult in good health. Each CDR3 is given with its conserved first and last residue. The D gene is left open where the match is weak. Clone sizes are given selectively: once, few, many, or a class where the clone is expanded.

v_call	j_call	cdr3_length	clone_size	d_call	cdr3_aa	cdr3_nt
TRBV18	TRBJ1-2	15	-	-	CASSSVGIRSYGYTF	TGTGCCAGCTCGTCCGTAGGTATCCGGTCCTATGGCTACACCTTC
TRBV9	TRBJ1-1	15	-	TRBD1	CASSVGDRGPTEAFF	TGTGCCAGCAGCGTAGGGGACAGGGGGCCCACTGAAGCTTTCTTT
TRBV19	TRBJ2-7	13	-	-	CASSKAAPYEQYF	TGTGCCAGTAGTAAGGCGGCTCCCTACGAGCAGTACTTC
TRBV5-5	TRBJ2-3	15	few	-	CASSLTPKRADTQYF	TGTGCCAGCAGCTTGACCCCTAAAAGGGCAGATACGCAGTATTTT
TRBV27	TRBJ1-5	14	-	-	CASSLSGKNQPQHF	TGTGCCAGCAGTTTATCAGGGAAGAATCAGCCCCAGCATTTT
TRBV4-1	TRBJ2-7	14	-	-	CASSLRTDPYEQYF	TGCGCCAGCAGCCTAAGGACTGACCCCTACGAGCAGTACTTC
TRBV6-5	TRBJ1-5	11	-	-	CASSGSQPQHF	TGTGCCAGCAGCGGCAGTCAGCCCCAGCATTTT
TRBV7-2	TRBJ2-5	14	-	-	CASSPTPREGTQYF	TGTGCCAGCAGCCCGACCCCTCGTGAGGGGACCCAGTACTTC
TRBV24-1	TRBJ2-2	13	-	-	CATSARETGELFF	TGTGCCACCAGTGCCCGGGAGACCGGGGAGCTGTTTTTT
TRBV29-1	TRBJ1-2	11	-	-	CSVGGENGYTF	TGCAGCGTTGGAGGGGAGAATGGCTACACCTTC
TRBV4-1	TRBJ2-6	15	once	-	CASSQEGGRANVLTF	TGCGCCAGCAGCCAAGAGGGGGGTCGGGCCAACGTCCTGACTTTC
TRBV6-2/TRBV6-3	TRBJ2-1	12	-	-	CASSYSSHEQFF	TGTGCCAGCAGTTACTCGTCCCATGAGCAGTTCTTC
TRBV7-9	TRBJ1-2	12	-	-	CASSWGQGGYTF	TGTGCCAGCAGCTGGGGGCAGGGTGGCTACACCTTC
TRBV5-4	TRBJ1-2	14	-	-	CASSLVADTYGYTF	TGTGCCAGCAGCTTGGTTGCGGACACCTATGGCTACACCTTC